This TCR beta chain was recovered during a study of CD8 T cells in Susac syndrome (dated by TCRdb to between 2018 and 2020). At the level of the whole study: Repertoire sequencing was used to test whether CD8+ T cell activation and differentiation in Susac syndrome was antigen driven. CD8+ T cell repertoire clonality was compared between about a dozen healthy donors, approximately 14 Susac syndrome patients and roughly 15 multiple sclerosis patients.

The CDR3 sequence holds 16 residues, the cysteine and valine included. Just CDR3 DNA is preserved here, 48 bases in frame from base 1. The germline V gene (reference sequence) gives CDR1 as MNHNY and CDR2 as SVGAGI. Germline trimming: 0 bases from V, 5 bases from J; junction bases outside gene matches: 7. RNA was extracted using the RNeasy kit, and about 0.45 to 1 microgram was reverse transcribed with random hexamers. TCR beta CDR3 regions were amplified with the immunoSEQ multiplex PCR assay covering 54 Vbeta and 13 Jbeta segments. To correct PCR amplification bias, a synthetic template baseline was used for both primer optimization and computational correction. The source study handled its data this way. Reads were annotated to V, D and J genes according to IMGT and were analyzed with immunoSEQ Analyzer, with only productive sequences retained. Clonality was calculated as one minus the Shannon entropy normalized by log2 of the number of productive unique sequences. For each patient and control, public and private clones were evaluated among the 100 most prevalent clones. A clone was defined as Susac-specific if it was absent from the healthy and MS cohorts, from around 960 published viral clones and from other ImmuneACCESS disease sequences. TCRdb trimmed the raw reads at Q25, called clones with MiXCR and kept productive beta chains. Merged by CDR3 protein, the rows form single entries marked with the most common genes and DNA. In this record, the V and J calls reflect TCRdb's handling and not the investigators' own analysis. The sample table shows approximately 120,000 distinct CDR3 sequences, and over 85% are seen once. The ten largest clones take up approximately 0.3% of the sample.

Peripheral blood CD8+ and CD4+ T cells from healthy donors, Susac syndrome patients and multiple sclerosis patients were profiled by high-throughput TCR beta sequencing. The multiple sclerosis controls were treatment-naive patients who had stable or active relapsing-remitting disease and met the revised McDonald criteria. CD8+ TEMRA cells were enriched by FACS, while bulk CD8+ and CD4+ T cells were purified by magnetic negative isolation. Blood was collected in EDTA tubes and processed within 24 hours, with PBMCs isolated through density gradient centrifugation. PBMCs intended for TCR sequencing were frozen in liquid nitrogen and were later thawed in a 37 degrees C water bath. Purity of sorted or isolated CD4+, CD8+ and CD8+ TEMRA cells was at least 90%. Summary of the overall study and its limitations: The study acknowledged that relatively few individuals were included in the TCR sequencing and HLA analysis.

Worth noting for this clonotype: The specificity of this receptor is unknown. No per-base quality is available; no much larger clone lies one base away.

The sequencing sample was made of CD8+ T cells from PBMCs. The rearrangement joined TRBV6-6 to TRBJ2-7; TRBD1 agrees with 10 junctional bases. This TCR was sampled from a human donor with multiple sclerosis. The nucleotide sequence reads as follows: TGTGCCAGCAGTTACTCGAATGCGGGGACAGGGGACGAGCAGTACGTC. It encodes CASSYSNAGTGDEQYV.